This T cell receptor (beta chain) was retrieved from a study of shared clonotypes between healthy human individuals. Whole-study findings and limits: Exclusively blood specimens were collected; tissue repertoires likely differ.

In the case of this clone: The antigen remains unidentified.

Samples underwent the assay at deep level. Each PCR replicate run on unsorted PBMC took in 300 to 350 ng DNA, tens of thousands of T cell genomes. Sequenced by immunoSEQ multiplex PCR; TCRdb stores in-frame clones only, minus some. The sample includes around 510,000 clones, around 80% of them seen just once. Trimming shortened V by 3 bases and J by 1 base, and 7 bases separated the two germline ends. This CDR3 is built from 13 residues. The germline CDR1 and CDR2 sequences are GTSNPN and SVGIG (reference sequence). Unsorted samples relied on about 90 million PBMCs, which served as the source of genomic DNA.

This clonotype was obtained from a woman aged 40 to 50 in good health. Some clones in this sample may be carry-over from other donors' samples. The rearrangement links TRBV30 to TRBJ1-5; no clear D gene. The sequenced material came from PBMCs. The CDR3 sequence is CAWRVDSNQPQHF. CDR3 nucleotides: TGTGCCTGGAGGGTGGACAGCAATCAGCCCCAGCATTTT.